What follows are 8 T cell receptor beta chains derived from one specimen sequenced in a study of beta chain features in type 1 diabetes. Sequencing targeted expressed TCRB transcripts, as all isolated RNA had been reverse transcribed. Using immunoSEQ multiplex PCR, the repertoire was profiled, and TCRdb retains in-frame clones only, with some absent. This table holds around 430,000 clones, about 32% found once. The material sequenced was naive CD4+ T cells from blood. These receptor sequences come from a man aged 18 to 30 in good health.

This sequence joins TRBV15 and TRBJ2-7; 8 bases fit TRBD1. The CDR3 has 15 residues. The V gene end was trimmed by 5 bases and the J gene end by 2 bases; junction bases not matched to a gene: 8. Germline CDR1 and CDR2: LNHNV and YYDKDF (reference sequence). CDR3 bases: TGTGCCACCAGCCAGAACGACAGGGGCACCTACGAGCAGTACTTC. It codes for CATSQNDRGTYEQYF.

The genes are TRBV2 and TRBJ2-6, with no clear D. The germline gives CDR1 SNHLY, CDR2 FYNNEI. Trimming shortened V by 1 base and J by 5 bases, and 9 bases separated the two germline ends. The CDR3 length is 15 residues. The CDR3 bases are TGTGCCAGCAGTGAAGAGGCTCTAAGGGCCAACGTCCTGACTTTC. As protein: CASSEEALRANVLTF.

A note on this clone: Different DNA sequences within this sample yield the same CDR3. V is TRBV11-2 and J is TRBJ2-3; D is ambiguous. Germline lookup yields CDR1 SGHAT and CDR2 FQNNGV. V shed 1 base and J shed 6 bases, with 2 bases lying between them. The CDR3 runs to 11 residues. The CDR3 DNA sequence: TGTGCCAGCAGCTTAGTGGATACGCAGTATTTT. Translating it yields CASSLVDTQYF.

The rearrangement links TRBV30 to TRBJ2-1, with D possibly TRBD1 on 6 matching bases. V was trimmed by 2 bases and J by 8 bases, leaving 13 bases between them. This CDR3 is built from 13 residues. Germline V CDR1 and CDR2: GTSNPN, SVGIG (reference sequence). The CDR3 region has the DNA TGTGCCTGGAGTAGGGGGACCCAACATGAGCAGTTCTTC. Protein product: CAWSRGTQHEQFF.

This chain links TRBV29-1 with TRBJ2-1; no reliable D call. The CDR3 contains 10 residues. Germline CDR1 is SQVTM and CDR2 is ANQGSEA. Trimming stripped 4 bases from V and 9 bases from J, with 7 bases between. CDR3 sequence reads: CSVGVPEQFF. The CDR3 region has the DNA TGCAGCGTTGGGGTCCCTGAGCAGTTCTTC.

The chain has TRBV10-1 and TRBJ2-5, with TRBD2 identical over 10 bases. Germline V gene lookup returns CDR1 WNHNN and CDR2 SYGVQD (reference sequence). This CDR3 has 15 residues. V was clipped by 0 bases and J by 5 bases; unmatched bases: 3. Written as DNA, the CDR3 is TGCGCCAGCAGTGAGTCCGGGGGACTAGCGGAGACCCAGTACTTC. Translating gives CASSESGGLAETQYF.

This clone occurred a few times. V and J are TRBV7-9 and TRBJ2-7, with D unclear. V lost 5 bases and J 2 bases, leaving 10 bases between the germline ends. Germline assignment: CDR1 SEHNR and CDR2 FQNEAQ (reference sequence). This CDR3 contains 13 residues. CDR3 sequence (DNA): TGTGCCAGCAGCCTCAGCACCCCCTACGAGCAGTACTTC. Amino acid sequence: CASSLSTPYEQYF.

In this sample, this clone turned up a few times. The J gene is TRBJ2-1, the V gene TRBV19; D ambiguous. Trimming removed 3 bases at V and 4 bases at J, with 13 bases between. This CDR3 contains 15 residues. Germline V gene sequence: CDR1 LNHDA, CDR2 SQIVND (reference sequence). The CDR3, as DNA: TGTGCCAGTAGTATTGAAACACGAATGTACAATGAGCAGTTCTTC. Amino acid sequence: CASSIETRMYNEQFF.